This TCR beta chain derives from a study of CD8 T cells in Susac syndrome. Random hexamers primed reverse transcription of roughly 0.5 to 1 ug RNA. TCRdb independently ran MiXCR on the immunoSEQ multiplex PCR reads; one entry per CDR3 protein. The sample has about 190,000 distinct CDR3 sequences, approximately 96% seen once. Sequenced: CD4+ T cells from PBMCs. This receptor was taken from a human donor with Susac syndrome.

CDR3 nucleotides: TGTGCCAGCAGCTTGCGCGGGGGGAGGGCGGCCAACGTCCTGACTTTC. It yields the protein CASSLRGGRAANVLTF. This chain links TRBV5-4 with TRBJ2-6, with TRBD2 identical over 8 bases. With 1 base clipped from V and 6 bases from J, the junction kept 6 bases outside the gene matches. The length of the CDR3 is 16 residues. CDR1 SGHNT and CDR2 YYREEE come from the germline V gene (reference sequence).